Below, 20 T cell receptor beta chains from the same sample are listed, as sequenced in a study of shared clonotypes between healthy human individuals. Sequencing was performed with immunoSEQ multiplex PCR; in TCRdb, only in-frame clones are kept and a portion is missing. The repertoire holds some 550,000 clones, about 97% seen once, with 0.057% in the top ten. The sequencing sample was made of naive CD4+ T cells sorted from blood. Specified subset: CD45RA+ positively selected. The origin of the receptors is a woman aged 25 to 39 in good health.

The rearrangement links TRBV4-1 to TRBJ2-3, with 11 bases fitting TRBD1. CDR3 size: 16 residues. In germline, CDR1 is MGHRA, CDR2 YSYEKL. After removal of 3 bases from V and 5 bases from J, the junction contained 7 bases not matched to a gene. The CDR3 DNA sequence: TGCGCCAGCAGCCAGGGACAGGGGGTGGGTCAAGATACGCAGTATTTT. Protein product: CASSQGQGVGQDTQYF.

The rearrangement joins TRBV29-1 to TRBJ1-4; 8 bases fit TRBD1. This CDR3 has 14 residues. Trimming at V came to 6 bases and at J to 3 bases, leaving 6 bases not matched to a gene. CDR1 is SQVTM, CDR2 ANQGSEA, per germline. For the CDR3, the DNA is TGCAGCGTGGGAGAGACAGGGGCTAATGAAAAACTGTTTTTT. Encoded protein: CSVGETGANEKLFF.

The CDR3 loop is CASSQLGTGGGYEQYF. The DNA for the CDR3 is TGTGCCAGCAGTCAATTGGGGACAGGGGGCGGGTACGAGCAGTACTTC. The genes are TRBV28 and TRBJ2-7; 12 bases agree with TRBD1. Germline V CDR1 and CDR2: MDHEN, SYDVKM. The CDR3 covers 16 residues. Trimming removed 5 bases from V and 4 bases from J; junction bases left unmatched: 9.

The chain uses TRBV28 and TRBJ2-7; 8 nucleotides line up with TRBD1. Losses at the gene ends were 5 bases for V and 2 bases for J; bases not matched to a gene: 5. The CDR3 runs 14 residues. Germline CDR1 MDHEN, CDR2 SYDVKM. In nucleotides, the CDR3 is TGTGCCAGCAGTGAGGGACAGGCGACCTACGAGCAGTACTTC. Its translation is CASSEGQATYEQYF.

The genes are TRBV30 and TRBJ2-7; 7 bases line up with TRBD1. Germline-derived CDR1 and CDR2 are GTSNPN and SVGIG (reference sequence). The CDR3 is 11 amino acids. J lost 5 bases, V lost 5 bases, and 3 bases had no gene match. For the CDR3, the DNA is TGTGCCTGGCACACAGGGGACGAGCAGTACTTC. Its protein is CAWHTGDEQYF.

The chain is built from TRBV11-2 and TRBJ2-7, with 8 bases aligning to TRBD1. With 1 base clipped from V and 3 bases from J, the junction kept 8 bases outside the gene matches. Germline CDR1 and CDR2: SGHAT and FQNNGV. This CDR3 region has 16 residues. CDR3 region: CASSLAFRGLVYEQYF. In DNA form, the CDR3 reads TGTGCCAGCAGCTTAGCATTCAGGGGGCTCGTCTACGAGCAGTACTTC. Based on the CDR3 plus reference TRBV11-2 and TRBJ2-7, the full variable domain is EAGVAQSPRYKIIEKRQSVAFWCNPISGHATLYWYQQILGQGPKLLIQFQNNGVVDDSQLPKDRFSAERLKGVDSTLKIQPAKLEDSAVYLCASSLAFRGLVYEQYFGPGTRLTVT.

The V call is TRBV6-6, the J call TRBJ2-7, with TRBD2 matching over 11 bases. This CDR3 region has 15 residues. The germline gives CDR1 MNHNY, CDR2 SVGAGI (reference sequence). The junction had 5 bases not matched to a gene; V was cut back by 4 bases and J by 3 bases. This CDR3 is CASSSGLAGGYEQYF. The CDR3 DNA is TGTGCCAGCAGTTCCGGGCTAGCGGGAGGCTACGAGCAGTACTTC.

V usage is TRBV19 and J usage is TRBJ1-5; D may be TRBD1 (6 bases). The germline V gene encodes CDR1 LNHDA and CDR2 SQIVND (reference sequence). Trimming cost V 5 bases and J 0 bases, with 14 bases left between them. This CDR3 has 16 residues. Written as DNA, the CDR3 is TGTGCCAGTAGTCCCCCTGGCAGGGGTAGCAATCAGCCCCAGCATTTT. This sequence encodes CASSPPGRGSNQPQHF.

The rearrangement links TRBV6-5 to TRBJ2-3; the D gene could be TRBD1 or TRBD2 (5 bases each). The CDR3 length is 12 residues. The germline V and J ends were trimmed by 4 bases and 5 bases, with 7 bases remaining between them. Germline loops: CDR1 MNHEY, CDR2 SVGAGI. CDR3 nucleotide sequence: TGTGCCAGCAGTTCGAGGGGAGATACGCAGTATTTT. Its protein is CASSSRGDTQYF.

This clone has a single count. J is TRBJ1-3 and V is TRBV5-1, with 7 bases fitting TRBD1. Germline loops: CDR1 SGHRS, CDR2 YFSETQ. The CDR3 spans 15 residues. V shed 0 bases, J shed 3 bases, and the junction held 3 bases outside the gene matches. CDR3 amino acids: CASSLGRQGGNTIYF. The CDR3 region has the DNA TGCGCCAGCAGCTTGGGGCGACAGGGTGGAAACACCATATATTTT.

This sequence joins TRBV28 and TRBJ2-5, with 10 bases aligning to TRBD2. The assigned J gene may be wrong: the sequence end matches TRBJ2-7 better. The CDR3 has 15 residues. From germline, CDR1 is MDHEN and CDR2 SYDVKM. As DNA, the CDR3 is TGTGCCAGCCGAAAAGCGGGAGGGATTTCCTACGAGCAGTACTTC. This encodes CASRKAGGISYEQYF.

The chain carries TRBV7-3 and TRBJ2-3, with 7 bases identical to TRBD2. Germline assignment: CDR1 SGHTA and CDR2 FQGTGA. The CDR3 sequence is 15 residues long. Germline trimming cut 2 bases from V and 4 bases from J; bases unmatched to any gene: 6. The CDR3 reads CASSLSGRTSDTQYF. DNA of the CDR3: TGTGCCAGCAGCTTATCCGGGAGGACTTCAGATACGCAGTATTTT.

This chain joins TRBV28 and TRBJ1-2, with TRBD1 matching 7 bases. Germline V lookup: CDR1 MDHEN, CDR2 SYDVKM. Losses at the gene ends were 10 bases for V and 3 bases for J; bases not matched to a gene: 11. The CDR3 is 14 amino acids. The CDR3 sequence: CATSRDSYYYGYTF. Here the CDR3 DNA reads TGTGCCACCTCCCGGGACAGCTACTACTATGGCTACACCTTC.

CDR3 nucleotide sequence: TGTGCCACCAGCAGAGCAATTGCGGGAGGGCCGACTAGCTCCTACAATGAGCAGTTCTTC. It yields the protein CATSRAIAGGPTSSYNEQFF. The chain uses TRBV15 and TRBJ2-1, with 9 bases aligning to TRBD2. CDR3 length: 20 residues. CDR1 is LNHNV, CDR2 YYDKDF, per germline (reference sequence). The ends lost 1 base at V and 0 bases at J; junction bases unmatched: 13.

The chain carries TRBV7-9 and TRBJ1-2; a possible D gene is TRBD1 (6 bases). Germline CDR1 and CDR2: SEHNR and FQNEAQ (reference sequence). V lost 6 bases, J lost 3 bases, and 20 bases lay in between. CDR3 length equals 16 residues. The CDR3 sequence: CASSRNTGSGDYGYTF. CDR3 DNA sequence: TGTGCCAGCAGTCGAAATACAGGGTCCGGCGACTATGGCTACACCTTC.

The chain recombines TRBV5-1 with TRBJ2-5; no firm D call. Germline CDR1 SGHRS, CDR2 YFSETQ. The CDR3 length is 14 residues. The germline V and J ends were trimmed by 0 bases and 0 bases, with 6 bases remaining between them. CDR3 in DNA: TGCGCCAGCAGCTTGGCTTGGGACCAAGAGACCCAGTACTTC. Its translation is CASSLAWDQETQYF.

The V call is TRBV7-6, the J call TRBJ2-5; no firm D call. The V and J ends lost 0 bases and 5 bases respectively, with 7 bases between them. The germline V gene encodes CDR1 SGHVS and CDR2 FNYEAQ. CDR3 length: 13 amino acids. CDR3 sequence: CASSLAFMETQYF. The CDR3 DNA is TGTGCCAGCAGCTTAGCCTTCATGGAGACCCAGTACTTC. The full variable domain, completed using reference TRBV7-6 and TRBJ2-5, is GAGVSQSPRYKVTKRGQDVALRCDPISGHVSLYWYRQALGQGPEFLTYFNYEAQQDKSGLPNDRFSAERPEGSISTLTIQRTEQRDSAMYRCASSLAFMETQYFGPGTRLLVL.

The table lists this clone with a few counts. The chain has TRBV7-7 and TRBJ2-7; 9 bases fit TRBD1. V lost 5 bases, J lost 2 bases, and 4 bases stayed unmatched. The CDR3 is 14 residues long. The germline V gene has CDR1 SSHAT and CDR2 FNYEAQ (reference sequence). The CDR3 loop reads CASSRGQGTYEQYF. CDR3 sequence (DNA): TGTGCCAGCAGCCGTGGACAGGGGACCTACGAGCAGTACTTC.

The chain combines TRBV5-1 with TRBJ2-7, with D hard to call. The CDR3 runs to 13 residues. Germline V gene data show CDR1 as SGHRS and CDR2 as YFSETQ. V was cut by 5 bases and J by 2 bases, with 11 bases left in between. This chain's CDR3 is CASRPDGTYEQYF. The CDR3 DNA is TGCGCCAGCAGGCCCGACGGAACCTACGAGCAGTACTTC.

CDR3 sequence: CASSRGWVETQYF. As DNA, the CDR3 is TGTGCCAGCAGCAGGGGATGGGTTGAGACCCAGTACTTC. This rearrangement joins TRBV6-1 to TRBJ2-5; D may be TRBD1 (6 bases). The germline V gene has CDR1 MNHNS and CDR2 SASEGT. Trimming removed 6 bases at V and 5 bases at J, with 13 bases between. The CDR3 is 13 residues long.